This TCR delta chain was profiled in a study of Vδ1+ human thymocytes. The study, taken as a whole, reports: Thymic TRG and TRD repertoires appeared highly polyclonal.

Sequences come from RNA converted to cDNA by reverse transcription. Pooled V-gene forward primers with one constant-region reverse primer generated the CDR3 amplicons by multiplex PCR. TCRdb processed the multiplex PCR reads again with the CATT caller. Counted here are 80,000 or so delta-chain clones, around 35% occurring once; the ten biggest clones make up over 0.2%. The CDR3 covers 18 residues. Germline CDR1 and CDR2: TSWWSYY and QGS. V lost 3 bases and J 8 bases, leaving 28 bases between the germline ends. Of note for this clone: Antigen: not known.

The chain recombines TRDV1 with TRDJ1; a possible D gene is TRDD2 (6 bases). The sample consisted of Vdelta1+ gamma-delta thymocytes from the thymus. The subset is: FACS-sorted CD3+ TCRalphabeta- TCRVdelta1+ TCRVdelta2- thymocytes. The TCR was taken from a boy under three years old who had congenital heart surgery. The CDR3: CALGDKRPPTLGRRKLIF. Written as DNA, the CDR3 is TGTGCTCTTGGGGACAAGCGCCCTCCTACTTTAGGGAGACGAAAACTCATCTTT.